The sequence of this T cell receptor (beta chain) was determined in a study of shared clonotypes between healthy human individuals. Donation came from healthy HIV-negative adults that had no recent acute infections or vaccinations. This CDR3 has 13 residues. V shed 5 bases and J shed 5 bases, with 10 bases lying between them. Germline V gives CDR1 MDHEN, CDR2 SYDVKM. Each sorted subset replicate got 200 ng genomic DNA, tens of thousands of genomes. Sequencing was performed with immunoSEQ multiplex PCR; in TCRdb, only in-frame clones are kept and a portion is missing. Among approximately 330,000 clones listed, roughly 80% were seen once. Comments on this clone: The antigen is unknown.

The study, taken as a whole, reports: Among donors, sharing of clonotypes was expected to be affected by sequencing depth. When compared with the clonotypes that were shared by all four sorted-subset donors, the non-shared clonotypes turned out to have lower generation probabilities.

The specimen sequenced was memory CD4+ T cells sorted from blood. Stated subset: CD45RA-negative fraction. This clonotype originated in a man younger than 40 in good health. This chain uses TRBV28 with TRBJ2-1; weak D call: TRBD1 (6 bases). The CDR3 coding sequence is TGTGCCAGCAGTCCTAGGACAGACAATGAGCAGTTCTTC. Protein: CASSPRTDNEQFF.